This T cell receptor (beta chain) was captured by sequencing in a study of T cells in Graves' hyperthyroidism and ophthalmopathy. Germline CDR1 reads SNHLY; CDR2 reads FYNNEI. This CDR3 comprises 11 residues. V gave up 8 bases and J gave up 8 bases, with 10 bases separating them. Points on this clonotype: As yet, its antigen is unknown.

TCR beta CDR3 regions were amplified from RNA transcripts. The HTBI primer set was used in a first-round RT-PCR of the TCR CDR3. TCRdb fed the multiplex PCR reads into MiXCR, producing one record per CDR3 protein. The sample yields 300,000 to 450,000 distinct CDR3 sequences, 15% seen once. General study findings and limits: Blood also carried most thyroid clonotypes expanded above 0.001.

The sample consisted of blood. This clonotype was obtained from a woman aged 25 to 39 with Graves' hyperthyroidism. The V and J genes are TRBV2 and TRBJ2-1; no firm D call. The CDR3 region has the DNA TGTGCCAGCTGCCGCTTAGATGAGCAGTTCTTC. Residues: CASCRLDEQFF.